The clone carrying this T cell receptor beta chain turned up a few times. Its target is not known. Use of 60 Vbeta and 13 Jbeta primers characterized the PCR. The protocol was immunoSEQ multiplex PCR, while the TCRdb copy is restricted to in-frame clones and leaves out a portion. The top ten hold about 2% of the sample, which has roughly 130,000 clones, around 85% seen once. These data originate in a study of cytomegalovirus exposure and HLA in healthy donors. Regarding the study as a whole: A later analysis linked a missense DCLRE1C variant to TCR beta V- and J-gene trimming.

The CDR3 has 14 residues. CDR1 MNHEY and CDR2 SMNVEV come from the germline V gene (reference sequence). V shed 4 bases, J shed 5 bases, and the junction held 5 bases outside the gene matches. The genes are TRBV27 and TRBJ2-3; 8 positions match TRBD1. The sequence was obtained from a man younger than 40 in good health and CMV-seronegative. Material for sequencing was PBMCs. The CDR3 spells CASSSDREEDTQYF. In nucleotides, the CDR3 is TGTGCCAGCAGTTCGGACAGGGAGGAAGATACGCAGTATTTT.